A selection of T cell receptor beta chains follows, all from one sample in a study of blood T cell repertoires in COVID-19. Repertoires were generated with immunoSEQ multiplex PCR, while TCRdb's copy carries only in-frame clones and drops some. The sample comprises approximately 81,000 clones, approximately 78% of which are singletons, and about 7.4% rests with the top ten. The source material was peripheral blood. The receptors were gathered from a human donor in a cohort sampled during active COVID-19. Each CDR3 is given with its conserved first and last residue. A D gene is named only where the DNA matches it firmly. The size of a clone is reported for some rows only, either as once, few or many, or as a class for expanded clones.

clone_size j_call v_call d_call cdr3_aa cdr3_nt
. TRBJ1-3 TRBV6-5 . CASRPESISGNTIYF TGTGCCAGCAGACCCGAGTCCATCTCTGGAAACACCATATATTTT
once TRBJ2-7 TRBV5-1 . CASSLVGQIYEQYF TGCGCCAGCAGCTTGGTAGGACAGATTTACGAGCAGTACTTC
. TRBJ1-2 TRBV7-2 TRBD1 CASSSGTGNYGYTF TGTGCCAGCAGCTCCGGGACAGGGAACTATGGCTACACCTTC
. TRBJ1-1 TRBV19 . CASSIDRMNTEAFF TGTGCCAGTAGTATCGACAGAATGAACACTGAAGCTTTCTTT
. TRBJ2-1 TRBV19 . CASSIRQGSINEQFF TGTGCCAGTAGTATTAGGCAGGGTTCGATCAATGAGCAGTTCTTC
. TRBJ2-7 TRBV10-3 . CATTSGEVVYSEQYF TGTGCCACAACCTCAGGGGAAGTAGTTTACTCCGAGCAGTACTTC
. TRBJ1-5 TRBV28 . CASSLYLSNQPQHF TGTGCCAGCAGTTTATACTTAAGCAATCAGCCCCAGCATTTT
. TRBJ2-7 TRBV5-1 TRBD1 CASTPGQGIFYEQYF TGCGCCAGCACCCCGGGACAGGGGATCTTCTACGAGCAGTACTTC
. TRBJ2-7 TRBV19 . CASSAAGGYEQYF TGTGCCAGTAGTGCTGCCGGGGGCTACGAGCAGTACTTC
. TRBJ2-7 TRBV11-2 TRBD1 CASSSRTGRYEQYF TGTGCCAGCAGTTCACGGACAGGTCGCTACGAGCAGTACTTC
. TRBJ2-2 TRBV6-6 TRBD1 CASSWTGTGELFF TGTGCCAGCAGTTGGACAGGGACCGGGGAGCTGTTTTTT
. TRBJ1-1 TRBV5-4 TRBD1 CASSYQGVNTEAFF TGTGCCAGCAGCTACCAGGGGGTGAACACTGAAGCTTTCTTT
once TRBJ2-7 TRBV7-9 . CASSPAGNRLHEQYF TGTGCCAGCAGCCCCGCGGGGAACAGGCTTCACGAGCAGTACTTC
. TRBJ2-3 TRBV7-9 . CASSLGQAYTDTQYF TGTGCCAGCAGCTTAGGCCAGGCCTACACAGATACGCAGTATTTT
. TRBJ1-4 TRBV27 TRBD1 CASSPGTGGQKLFF TGTGCCAGCAGTCCAGGGACAGGGGGTCAAAAACTGTTTTTT
few TRBJ2-7 TRBV6-2/TRBV6-3 TRBD1 CASSGTGIPKTYEQYF TGTGCCAGCAGTGGGACAGGTATCCCTAAAACCTACGAGCAGTACTTC
. TRBJ2-6 TRBV2 TRBD1 CASSEGQGAHSGANVLTF TGTGCCAGCAGTGAAGGTCAGGGGGCCCACTCTGGGGCCAACGTCCTGACTTTC
. TRBJ1-1 TRBV19 . CASTQPQKTGNTEAFF TGTGCCAGTACCCAACCTCAAAAAACAGGGAACACTGAAGCTTTCTTT
. TRBJ2-3 TRBV5-6 . CASSLGRGTQYF TGTGCCAGCAGCCTGGGGCGCGGTACGCAGTATTTT
. TRBJ1-1 TRBV3-1/TRBV3-2 . CASSQQGTGGEAFF TGTGCCAGCAGCCAGCAAGGCACGGGCGGGGAAGCTTTCTTT
. TRBJ2-3 TRBV24-1 TRBD2 CATSDLADGSDTQYF TGTGCCACCAGTGATCTAGCGGACGGATCAGATACGCAGTATTTT
. TRBJ2-5 TRBV7-3 TRBD2 CASSFSGGAQETQYF TGTGCCAGCAGTTTTAGCGGGGGGGCCCAAGAGACCCAGTACTTC
. TRBJ2-7 TRBV15 . CATSRDTAGIYEQYF TGTGCCACCAGCAGAGATACGGCAGGGATCTACGAGCAGTACTTC
. TRBJ2-1 TRBV5-1 TRBD2 CASRDSGGSYNEQFF TGCGCCAGCAGAGATAGCGGGGGGTCTTACAATGAGCAGTTCTTC
few TRBJ2-1 TRBV5-1 TRBD1 CASSSLLGQGPGEQFF TGCGCCAGCAGCTCCCTCCTGGGACAGGGTCCTGGTGAGCAGTTCTTC
. TRBJ1-1 TRBV2 . CASSEELNRNTEAFF TGTGCCAGCAGTGAAGAGCTGAACCGGAACACTGAAGCTTTCTTT
few TRBJ1-3 TRBV18 TRBD1 CASSGQGAGNTIYF TGTGCCAGCTCGGGACAGGGAGCAGGAAACACCATATATTTT
. TRBJ2-7 TRBV5-1 . CASSSRSYEQYF TGCGCCAGCAGCTCCCGCTCCTACGAGCAGTACTTC
. TRBJ1-1 TRBV5-1 . CASSDRKNTEAFF TGCGCCAGCAGCGATAGAAAGAACACTGAAGCTTTCTTT
. TRBJ1-2 TRBV2 . CASSEGGYGYTF TGTGCCAGCAGTGAGGGGGGCTATGGCTACACCTTC
. TRBJ2-1 TRBV5-1 . CASSLDREYNEQFF TGCGCCAGCAGCTTGGACAGGGAATACAATGAGCAGTTCTTC
. TRBJ1-2 TRBV27 TRBD1 CASRPGGSYGYTF TGTGCCAGCAGGCCAGGGGGCAGCTATGGCTACACCTTC
. TRBJ2-2 TRBV9 . CASSVDSPRNTGELFF TGTGCCAGCAGCGTAGACTCCCCTCGCAACACCGGGGAGCTGTTTTTT
. TRBJ2-2 TRBV19 . CASSPLPGPTGTGELFF TGTGCCAGTAGTCCTCTCCCCGGCCCGACGGGCACCGGGGAGCTGTTTTTT
. TRBJ2-6 TRBV25-1 . CASSANSGANVLTF TGTGCCAGCAGTGCCAACTCTGGGGCCAACGTCCTGACTTTC
. TRBJ1-2 TRBV7-8 . CASSPRSGPANYGYTF TGTGCCAGCAGCCCGCGCTCTGGGCCCGCTAACTATGGCTACACCTTC
few TRBJ1-2 TRBV14 . CASSHLRTAVGYTF TGTGCCAGCAGCCACCTCAGGACAGCGGTGGGCTACACCTTC
. TRBJ1-1 TRBV6-2/TRBV6-3 . CASSKQTGSNTEAFF TGTGCCAGCAGTAAACAAACAGGGAGTAACACTGAAGCTTTCTTT
. TRBJ2-3 TRBV7-2 TRBD2 CASSSPGLAGDTQYF TGTGCCAGCAGCTCGCCGGGACTAGCCGGAGATACGCAGTATTTT
. TRBJ2-2 TRBV7-8 TRBD1 CASSVTGAVTGELFF TGTGCCAGCAGCGTTACAGGGGCGGTCACCGGGGAGCTGTTTTTT
. TRBJ1-3 TRBV10-3 . CAISQRIGESSGNTIYF TGTGCCATCAGTCAGCGGATCGGGGAGAGCTCTGGAAACACCATATATTTT
. TRBJ2-7 TRBV6-2/TRBV6-3 TRBD1 CASSYFTRTGGSSYEQYF TGTGCCAGCAGTTACTTTACCCGGACAGGGGGGAGCTCCTACGAGCAGTACTTC
. TRBJ1-1 TRBV29-1 . CSVEDWRAAGRNTEAFF TGCAGCGTTGAAGATTGGCGGGCTGCGGGCAGGAACACTGAAGCTTTCTTT
few TRBJ1-3 TRBV30 . CAWTRGAGNTIYF TGTGCCTGGACGCGGGGAGCTGGAAACACCATATATTTT
. TRBJ1-1 TRBV4-3 . CASSRDAWNTEAFF TGCGCCAGCAGCCGAGACGCGTGGAACACTGAAGCTTTCTTT
few TRBJ1-4 TRBV5-1 . CARYRAAREKLFF TGCGCCAGGTACAGGGCGGCGAGAGAAAAACTGTTTTTT
. TRBJ2-4 TRBV9 . CASSVGMTAKNIQYF TGTGCCAGCAGCGTAGGTATGACTGCCAAAAACATTCAGTACTTC
. TRBJ1-2 TRBV2 . CASSVQRGYTF TGTGCCAGCAGTGTTCAGCGTGGCTACACCTTC
. TRBJ2-1 TRBV5-1 . CASAPDGSYNEQFF TGCGCCAGCGCCCCAGACGGGTCCTACAATGAGCAGTTCTTC
. TRBJ2-6 TRBV7-2 . CASSLWASGANVLTF TGTGCCAGCAGCTTATGGGCCTCTGGGGCCAACGTCCTGACTTTC
. TRBJ2-3 TRBV9 TRBD2 CASSPGGGAMGTDTQYF TGTGCCAGCAGCCCCGGCGGGGGGGCGATGGGCACAGATACGCAGTATTTT
. TRBJ1-1 TRBV7-8 TRBD1 CASSSTGAMNTEAFF TGTGCCAGCAGCTCGACAGGGGCTATGAACACTGAAGCTTTCTTT
. TRBJ2-7 TRBV19 . CASRQSGHSRYEQYF TGTGCCAGTAGACAATCCGGACATTCACGCTACGAGCAGTACTTC
. TRBJ2-1 TRBV6-5 TRBD2 CASSYSGSLGGNEQFF TGTGCCAGCAGTTACTCTGGCAGCCTGGGAGGGAATGAGCAGTTCTTC